What follows describes a single T cell receptor (beta chain). The specificity of this receptor is unknown. Base qualities are not at hand, and no much larger clone is one base apart. The cohort consisted of approximately 690 healthy bone marrow donors. At the time of sampling, all cohort members were nominally healthy, though unrecorded immune exposures were likely present. The donor tested CMV seronegative and was one of the 352 seronegative cohort members. A peripheral blood sample was collected from each donor, and TCR beta sequencing was performed on peripheral blood mononuclear cells. Genomic DNA extraction from the blood cell samples was performed with the Qiagen DNeasy Blood Extraction Kit. The data were taken from a study of cytomegalovirus exposure and HLA in healthy donors (dated by TCRdb to 2016 to 2017). With regard to the full study: An earlier analysis of about 530 of the donors reported under 300 Gb of sequence data and 117 million unique TCR beta sequences obtained from 150 million to 200 million T cells. Typing coverage varied by locus: roughly 620-640 donors for A, B, C, DRB1 and DQB1; roughly 520 for DQA1; over 600 for DPA1; about 450 for DPB1. Among some 410 genotyped donors of the cohort, an average of about 240,000 unique TCR beta nucleotide sequences were sequenced per donor, 15% to 20% of them non-productive. In an earlier analysis of 587 of the donors, high-throughput TCR beta sequencing was used to judge whether each TCR beta V gene segment behaved as functional or pseudogenic. Around 330 gigabases of sequencing data and 70 million to 95 million unique TCR sequences made up an early release that covered some 640 HLA-typed donors. The aim of the study was to test whether cataloging public T cell receptors could identify signatures of past pathogen exposure. In a later analysis, previously published TCR beta repertoires from fewer than 750 donors were re-analyzed and high-resolution HLA genotyping was added so that TCR occurrence patterns could be studied. Several DR-DQ haplotypes were handled as single units for association and clustering because linkage in the cohort was strong. In addition to the first cohort of 666 subjects, a separate validation cohort of 120 different subjects was used. The study profiled the T cell repertoires of about 640 subjects by immunosequencing and related them to cytomegalovirus serostatus. Among the 398 genotyped donors, 81% belonged to the genetic ancestry cluster associated with self-reported Caucasian donors. The later analysis used no new phenotypic data to find candidate immune exposures, relying instead on TCR beta sequences and their occurrence across donors. A later genetic analysis took genome-wide SNP genotypes for 398 of the 666 donors and used that subset as a discovery cohort. All discovery cohort repertoires had been generated using a single sequencing platform. High-throughput TCR immunosequencing, statistical association of individual TCRs with disease status, and machine learning were combined to predict cytomegalovirus infection status. Class I and class II HLA loci were covered by the typing at four-digit resolution. Donor age, sex, ethnicity and CMV serostatus were compiled together with the repertoire data. The paper's findings and limits, for the study overall: Immune exposure information for the cohort was limited to CMV serostatus. In the study, about 150 TCR beta chains were listed as associated with cytomegalovirus. In both the original and validation cohorts, the classifier was reported to diagnose cytomegalovirus status with high specificity and sensitivity. A further reported finding was that TCR beta sequences accurately predicted the HLA-A and HLA-B alleles for most subjects in the first cohort. In a later genetic analysis, fewer N-insertions in productive TCRs were reported among donors in an Asian-associated ancestry cluster than the approximately 670-donor mean. Strong co-occurrence of HLA alleles, especially DR and DQ, made assigning TCR associations to individual alleles difficult. According to a later analysis, TCR association rates differed among HLA loci, with DRB1 alleles showing the most associated TCRs and HLA-C alleles showing the fewest. Some IMGT-functional V segments, including TRBV6-2 and TRBV6-3, could not be told apart with the 87-base-pair reads, so those segments were excluded. Correlated functional status among segregating V segments might be attributable to linkage disequilibrium, but an unknown experimental factor could not be ruled out. A group of highly shared sequence variants was considered likely to be a technical artifact of the sequencing pipeline. Fewer than 20 rarely observed V segments, including chromosome 9 orphons, were excluded from the earlier analysis of approximately 600 of the donors because counts were too low. The cohort was sequenced for TCR beta chains only, and without alpha or paired-chain data the features that could be detected were limited. Specific HLA alleles were associated with 16,951 TCR beta sequences at a false discovery rate of 0.05 in a later analysis. Presence/absence analyses assumed roughly uniform sequencing depth across donors, an assumption that may not hold. Compared with equally common non-associated chains, HLA-associated TCR beta chains in a later analysis were more clonally expanded and had lower generation probabilities. In vitro tests confirmed that a few of the cytomegalovirus-associated TCR beta chains recognize cytomegalovirus antigens. It was suggested by the authors that the approach could potentially be generalized to other disease states and immunological phenotypes. Across donors, most TCR sequences were observed very rarely, whereas some public TCRs were present in many individuals. Because HLA typing was missing for some donors at each locus, association tests included only the typed subset. An association between a missense DCLRE1C variant and V-gene and J-gene trimming of TCR beta chains was found in a later genetic analysis and replicated in an independent cohort. In an earlier analysis of over 550 of the donors, most TCR beta V segments were observed in productive rearrangements about 90% or about 30% of the time, broadly matching IMGT annotations. A later analysis found that most CMV-associated TCR beta chains appeared HLA-restricted, with HLA associations seemingly driven largely by CMV exposure. According to a later analysis, parvovirus B19, influenza, CMV and Epstein-Barr virus appeared linked to several top co-occurrence clusters.

Trimming removed 6 bases from V and 3 bases from J; the gene matches leave 5 bases unexplained. CDR1 and CDR2 were assigned from the germline V gene (reference sequence) as LNHNV and YYDKDF. The CDR3 holds 15 amino acids from the cysteine to the phenylalanine. Just the 45-base CDR3 DNA is kept, in frame starting at base 1. Library construction relied on the immunoSEQ multiplex PCR assay. For the multiplex PCR, a mixture combining 60 forward primers for TCR Vbeta segments and 13 reverse primers for TCR Jbeta segments was used. A multiplex PCR assay on genomic DNA amplified the CDR3 region of rearranged TCR beta genes. The Illumina HiSeq System was used to sequence the amplified TCR beta libraries as 87-base-pair reads. In the original analysis: In a later analysis, tens of millions of unique TCR beta chains were counted across the 650 to 750 repertoires, and roughly 10 million of these chains were shared by at least two donors. Raw reads were error-corrected and collapsed into unique sequences by a nearest-neighbor algorithm in which closely related sequences were merged to remove PCR and sequencing errors. Alignment of CDR3 sequences to IMGT reference sequences was used to assign V, D and J gene segments. For a sequence to be retained, a match of at least six nucleotides to both a V gene segment and a J gene segment was required. Rearrangements were called productive when the CDR3 lacked stop codons and stayed in frame with V and J; all others were non-productive. Following IMGT convention, CDR3 was defined as the stretch from the second conserved V-encoded cysteine up to the conserved J-encoded phenylalanine. The earlier analysis of about 560 of the donors excluded any sequence lacking an unambiguous match to a single V gene segment. In an earlier analysis of roughly 500 of the donors, V segments were called functional above 56.7% productive rearrangements and were called segregating when the between-donor standard deviation exceeded 5%. A statistical classification framework was developed to diagnose cytomegalovirus status using the catalog of TCR beta chain sequences. In a later analysis, V and J genes were assigned by comparing TCR nucleotide sequences against IMGT/GENE-DB human TR gene sequences. Using the TCRdist pipeline, a later analysis assigned CDR3 sequences along with most-parsimonious VDJ recombination scenarios. In a later analysis, each TCR beta chain was defined by its CDR3 amino acid sequence together with its V-gene family, and reads lacking a unique V-gene family were excluded. A later analysis removed 450 to 600 highly shared, low-generation-probability nucleotide sequences to deal with suspected cross-contamination and a sequencing artifact. A later analysis calculated a clonal expansion index for each public chain from normalized within-repertoire ranks of inferred template counts. In a later analysis, generation probabilities were computed with a VDJ recombination model fitted to out-of-frame rearrangements, and the resulting probabilities were checked against IGoR. A later analysis scored TCR-TCR, TCR-HLA and TCR-CMV co-occurrence with hypergeometric tests, applying a repertoire-size bias correction to TCR pairs. A later analysis estimated false discovery rates by permuting HLA or CMV assignments 20 times. In a later analysis, co-occurring TCRs were grouped using DBSCAN, with TCRdist sequence similarity added in when clustering inside HLA-allele-positive subsets. For co-occurrence clustering, repertoires with fewer than 30,000 or more than 120,000 public chains were excluded, along with roughly 5 repertoires with anomalous nucleotide sharing. TCRdb limited this immuneACCESS table to in-frame rearrangements with V and J called. A share of clones is missing; checked studies link under half to unresolved V genes, and the rest is unexplained. That table is the source of V, J and clone size, and D and trimming were worked out from the DNA. The sample yields 200,000 or so clones; 70% to 85% were counted once. The ten top clones hold 1.5% to 2% of the sample.

The specimen sequenced was PBMCs. The chain was built from TRBV15 and TRBJ2-3, with 11 junctional bases fitting TRBD2. The receptor was derived from a man over 45 in good health and CMV-seronegative. CDR3 reads: CATRLAGVGTDTQYF. The bases read TGTGCCACCAGACTAGCGGGAGTGGGGACAGATACGCAGTATTTT.